The clone carrying this T cell receptor beta chain came up a few times. The target antigen is unknown. This entry is derived from a study of blood T cells in healthy people across ages. Study-level findings and limits: Long-lived donors had more naive CD4+ cells and higher diversity than aged donors.

CDR3 size: 15 residues. V gave up 3 bases and J gave up 5 bases; unmatched junction bases: 5. From germline, CDR1 is KGHDR and CDR2 SFDVKD. A J-beta primer mix and a sample-barcoded 5' primer were used in a second PCR of about 7 to 12 cycles. TCRdb redid the calling of the 5' RACE reads with MiXCR, one entry per CDR3 protein. The sample holds about 510,000 distinct CDR3 sequences; about 29% are singletons and the top ten take approximately 3.5%. The sample was also linked to a second study, of T cells of mothers and their children.

The gene calls are TRBV24-1 and TRBJ2-5, with 10 bases fitting TRBD1. Sample: blood. This TCR came from a boy aged 2 to 10 in good health. The CDR3 region has the DNA TGTGCCACCAGTGATCCAAGACAGGGGGCGGAGACCCAGTACTTC. It is translated as CATSDPRQGAETQYF.